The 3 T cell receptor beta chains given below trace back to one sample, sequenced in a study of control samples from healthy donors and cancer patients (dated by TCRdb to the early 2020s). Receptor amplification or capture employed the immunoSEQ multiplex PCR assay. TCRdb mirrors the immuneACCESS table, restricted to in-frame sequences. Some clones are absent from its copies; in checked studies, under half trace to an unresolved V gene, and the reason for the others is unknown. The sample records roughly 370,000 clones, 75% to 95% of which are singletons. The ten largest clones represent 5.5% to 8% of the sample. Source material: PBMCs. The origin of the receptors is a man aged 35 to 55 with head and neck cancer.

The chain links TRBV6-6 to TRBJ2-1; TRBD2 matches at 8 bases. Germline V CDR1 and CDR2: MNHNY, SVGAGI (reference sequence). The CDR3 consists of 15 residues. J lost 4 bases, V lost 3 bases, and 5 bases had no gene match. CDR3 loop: CASSYTGGEYNEQFF. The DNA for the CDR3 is TGTGCCAGCAGTTATACCGGGGGGGAATACAATGAGCAGTTCTTC.

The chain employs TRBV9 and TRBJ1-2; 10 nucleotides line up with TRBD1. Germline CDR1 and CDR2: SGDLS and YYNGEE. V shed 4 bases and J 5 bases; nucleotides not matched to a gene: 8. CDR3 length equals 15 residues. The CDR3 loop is CASSPGTGVRYGYTF. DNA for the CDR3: TGTGCCAGCAGCCCCGGGACAGGGGTTCGGTATGGCTACACCTTC.

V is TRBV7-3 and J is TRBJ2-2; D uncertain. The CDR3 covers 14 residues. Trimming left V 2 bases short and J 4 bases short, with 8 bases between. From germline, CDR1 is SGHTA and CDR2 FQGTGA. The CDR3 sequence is CASSLSTLTGELFF. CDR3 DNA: TGTGCCAGCAGCTTATCGACACTCACCGGGGAGCTGTTTTTT.